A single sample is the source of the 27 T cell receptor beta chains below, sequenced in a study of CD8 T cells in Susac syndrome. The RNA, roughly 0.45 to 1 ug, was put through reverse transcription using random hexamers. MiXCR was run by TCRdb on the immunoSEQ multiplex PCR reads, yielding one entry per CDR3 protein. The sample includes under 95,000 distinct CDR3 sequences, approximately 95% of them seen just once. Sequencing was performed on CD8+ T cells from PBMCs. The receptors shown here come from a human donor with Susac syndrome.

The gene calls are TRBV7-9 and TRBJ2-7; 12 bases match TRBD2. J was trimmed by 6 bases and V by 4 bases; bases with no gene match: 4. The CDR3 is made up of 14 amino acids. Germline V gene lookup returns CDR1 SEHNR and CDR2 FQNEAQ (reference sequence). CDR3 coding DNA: TGTGCCAGCAGCTCCCCGGGACTAGCGGGCGAGCAGTACTTC. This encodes CASSSPGLAGEQYF.

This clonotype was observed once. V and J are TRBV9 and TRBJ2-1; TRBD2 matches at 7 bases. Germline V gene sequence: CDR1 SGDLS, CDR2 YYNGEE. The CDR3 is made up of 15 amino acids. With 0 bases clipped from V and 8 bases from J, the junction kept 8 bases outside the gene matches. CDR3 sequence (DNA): TGTGCCAGCAGCGTAGGGGGAGGGGCGTTCGATGAGCAGTTCTTC. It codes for CASSVGGGAFDEQFF.

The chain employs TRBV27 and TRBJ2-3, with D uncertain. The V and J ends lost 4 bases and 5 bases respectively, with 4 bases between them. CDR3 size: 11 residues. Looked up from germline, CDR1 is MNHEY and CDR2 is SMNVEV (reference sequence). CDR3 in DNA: TGTGCCAGCAGTTCGGGAGATACGCAGTATTTT. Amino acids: CASSSGDTQYF.

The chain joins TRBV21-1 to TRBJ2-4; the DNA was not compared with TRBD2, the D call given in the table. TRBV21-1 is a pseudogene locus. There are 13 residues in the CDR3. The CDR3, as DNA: TGTGCCAGCAGCAAAGCCGGCCCCCCGTTACAAGACTTC. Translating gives CASSKAGPPLQDF.

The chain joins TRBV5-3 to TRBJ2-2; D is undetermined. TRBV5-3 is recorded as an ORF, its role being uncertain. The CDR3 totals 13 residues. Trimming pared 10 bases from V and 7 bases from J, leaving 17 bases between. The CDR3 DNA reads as TGTGCCCGCCCAACTAACCTAGGCGGGGAGCTGTTTTTT. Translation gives CARPTNLGGELFF.

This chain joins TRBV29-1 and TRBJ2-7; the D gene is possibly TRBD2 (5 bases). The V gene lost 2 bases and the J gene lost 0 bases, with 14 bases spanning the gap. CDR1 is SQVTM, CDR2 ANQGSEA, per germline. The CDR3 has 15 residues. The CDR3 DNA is TGCAGCGTTGAACGAGGGAACGGAGCCTCCTACGAGCAGTACTTC. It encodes CSVERGNGASYEQYF.

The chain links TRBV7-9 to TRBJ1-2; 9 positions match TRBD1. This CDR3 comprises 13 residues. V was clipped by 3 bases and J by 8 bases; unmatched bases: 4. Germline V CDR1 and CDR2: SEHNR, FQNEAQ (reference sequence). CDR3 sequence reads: CASSFLGQGGYTF. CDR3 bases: TGTGCCAGCAGCTTCCTTGGACAGGGGGGCTACACCTTC.

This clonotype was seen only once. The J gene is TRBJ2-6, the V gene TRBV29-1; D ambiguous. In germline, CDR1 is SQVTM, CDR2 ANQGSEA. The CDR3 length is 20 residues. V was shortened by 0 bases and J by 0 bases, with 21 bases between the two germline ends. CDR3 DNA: TGCAGCGTTGAAGATCTATCAGGACCCAAGATGAGCTCTGGGGCCAACGTCCTGACTTTC. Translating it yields CSVEDLSGPKMSSGANVLTF.

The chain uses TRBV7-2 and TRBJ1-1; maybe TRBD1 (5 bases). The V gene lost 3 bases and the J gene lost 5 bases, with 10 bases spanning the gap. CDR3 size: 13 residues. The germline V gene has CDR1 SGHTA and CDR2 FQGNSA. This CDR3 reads CASSFRGGTEAFF. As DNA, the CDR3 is TGTGCCAGCAGCTTCCGCGGGGGGACTGAAGCTTTCTTT.

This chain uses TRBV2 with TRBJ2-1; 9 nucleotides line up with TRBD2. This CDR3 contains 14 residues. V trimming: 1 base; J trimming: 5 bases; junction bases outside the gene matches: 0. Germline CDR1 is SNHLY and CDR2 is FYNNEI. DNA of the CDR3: TGTGCCAGCAGTGAAGGACTAGCGGACAATGAGCAGTTCTTC. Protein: CASSEGLADNEQFF.

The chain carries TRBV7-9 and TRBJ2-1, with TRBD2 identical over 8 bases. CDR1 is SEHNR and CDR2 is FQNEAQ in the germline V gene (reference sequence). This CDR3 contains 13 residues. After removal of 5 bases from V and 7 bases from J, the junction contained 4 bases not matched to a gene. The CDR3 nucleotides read TGTGCCAGCAGCGGGACTAGTATGAATGAGCAGTTCTTC. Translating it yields CASSGTSMNEQFF.

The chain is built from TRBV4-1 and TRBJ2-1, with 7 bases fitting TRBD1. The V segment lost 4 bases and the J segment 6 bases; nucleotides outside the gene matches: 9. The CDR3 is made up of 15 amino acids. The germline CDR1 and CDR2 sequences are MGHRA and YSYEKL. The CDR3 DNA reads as TGCGCCAGCAGCCGCCTGACAGGGCAGGGCAATGAGCAGTTCTTC. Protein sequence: CASSRLTGQGNEQFF.

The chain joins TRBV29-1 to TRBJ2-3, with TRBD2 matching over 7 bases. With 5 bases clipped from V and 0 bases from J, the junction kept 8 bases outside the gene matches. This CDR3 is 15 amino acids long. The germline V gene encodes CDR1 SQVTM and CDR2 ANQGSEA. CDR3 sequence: CSVWVLADSTDTQYF. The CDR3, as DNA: TGCAGCGTTTGGGTTCTAGCGGATAGCACAGATACGCAGTATTTT.

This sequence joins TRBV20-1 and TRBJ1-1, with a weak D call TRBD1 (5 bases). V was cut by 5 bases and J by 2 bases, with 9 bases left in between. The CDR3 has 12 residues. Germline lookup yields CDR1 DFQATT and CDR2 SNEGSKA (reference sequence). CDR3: CSAVGDNTEAFF. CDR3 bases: TGCAGTGCTGTGGGGGACAACACTGAAGCTTTCTTT.

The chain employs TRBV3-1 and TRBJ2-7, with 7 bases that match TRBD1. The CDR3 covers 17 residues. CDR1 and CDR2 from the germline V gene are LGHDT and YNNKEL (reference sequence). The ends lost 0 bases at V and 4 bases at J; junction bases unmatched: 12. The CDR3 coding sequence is TGTGCCAGCAGCCAAGATGCGGAAGGGACAGACCCTTACGAGCAGTACTTC. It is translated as CASSQDAEGTDPYEQYF.

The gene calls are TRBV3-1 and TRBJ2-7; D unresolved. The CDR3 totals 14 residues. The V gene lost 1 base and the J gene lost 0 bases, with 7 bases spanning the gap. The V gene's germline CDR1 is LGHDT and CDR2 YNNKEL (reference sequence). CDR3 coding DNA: TGTGCCAGCAGCCAAGGAGCAGGCTCCTACGAGCAGTACTTC. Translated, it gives CASSQGAGSYEQYF.

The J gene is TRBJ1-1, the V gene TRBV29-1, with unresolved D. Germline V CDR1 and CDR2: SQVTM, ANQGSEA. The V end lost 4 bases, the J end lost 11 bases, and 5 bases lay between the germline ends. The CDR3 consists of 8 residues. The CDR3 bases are TGCAGCGTTGGGTCGGCTTTCTTT. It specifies CSVGSAFF.

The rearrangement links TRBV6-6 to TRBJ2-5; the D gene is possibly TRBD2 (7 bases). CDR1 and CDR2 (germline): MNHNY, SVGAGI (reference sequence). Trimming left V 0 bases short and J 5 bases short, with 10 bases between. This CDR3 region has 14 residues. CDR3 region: CASSYSRGGETQYF. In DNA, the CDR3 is TGTGCCAGCAGTTACTCGAGGGGGGGGGAGACCCAGTACTTC.

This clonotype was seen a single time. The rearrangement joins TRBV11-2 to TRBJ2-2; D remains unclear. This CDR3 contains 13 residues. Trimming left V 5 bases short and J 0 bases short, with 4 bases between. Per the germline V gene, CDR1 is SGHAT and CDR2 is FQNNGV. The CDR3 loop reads CASSPPNTGELFF. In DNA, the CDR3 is TGTGCCAGCAGCCCCCCGAACACCGGGGAGCTGTTTTTT. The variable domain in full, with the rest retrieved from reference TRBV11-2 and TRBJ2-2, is EAGVAQSPRYKIIEKRQSVAFWCNPISGHATLYWYQQILGQGPKLLIQFQNNGVVDDSQLPKDRFSAERLKGVDSTLKIQPAKLEDSAVYLCASSPPNTGELFFGEGSRLTVL.

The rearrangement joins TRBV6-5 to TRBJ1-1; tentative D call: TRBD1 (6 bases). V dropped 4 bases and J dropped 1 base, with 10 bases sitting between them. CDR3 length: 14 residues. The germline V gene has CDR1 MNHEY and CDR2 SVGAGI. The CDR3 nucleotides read TGTGCCAGCAGTTTACAGGGACCGAACACTGAAGCTTTCTTT. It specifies CASSLQGPNTEAFF.

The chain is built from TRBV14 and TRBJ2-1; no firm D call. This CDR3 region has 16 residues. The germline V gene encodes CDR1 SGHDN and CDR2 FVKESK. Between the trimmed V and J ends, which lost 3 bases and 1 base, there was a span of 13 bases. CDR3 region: CASSHPGASSYNEQFF. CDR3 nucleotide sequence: TGTGCCAGCAGCCACCCAGGAGCTTCTTCCTACAATGAGCAGTTCTTC.

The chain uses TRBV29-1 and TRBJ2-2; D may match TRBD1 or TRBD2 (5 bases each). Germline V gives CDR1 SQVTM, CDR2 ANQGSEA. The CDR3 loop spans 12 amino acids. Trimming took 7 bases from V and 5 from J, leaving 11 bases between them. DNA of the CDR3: TGCAGCGCGACGAGGGGTACCGGGGAGCTGTTTTTT. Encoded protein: CSATRGTGELFF.

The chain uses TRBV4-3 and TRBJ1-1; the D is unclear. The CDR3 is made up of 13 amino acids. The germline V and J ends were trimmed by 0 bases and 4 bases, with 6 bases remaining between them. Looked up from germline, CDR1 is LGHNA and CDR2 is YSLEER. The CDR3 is CASSQDTATEAFF. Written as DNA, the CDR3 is TGCGCCAGCAGCCAAGATACGGCCACTGAAGCTTTCTTT.

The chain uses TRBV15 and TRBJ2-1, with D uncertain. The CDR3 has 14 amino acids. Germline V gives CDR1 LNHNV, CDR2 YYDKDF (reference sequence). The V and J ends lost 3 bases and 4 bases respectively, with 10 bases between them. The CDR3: CATSSQDTYNEQFF. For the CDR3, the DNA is TGTGCCACCAGCAGCCAAGACACTTACAATGAGCAGTTCTTC.

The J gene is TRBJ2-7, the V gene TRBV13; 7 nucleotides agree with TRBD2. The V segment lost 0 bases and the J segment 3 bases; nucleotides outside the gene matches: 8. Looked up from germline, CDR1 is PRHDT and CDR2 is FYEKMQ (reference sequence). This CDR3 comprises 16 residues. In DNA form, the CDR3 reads TGTGCCAGCAGCTTAGGTCTAGCGGAGAGGGTCTACGAGCAGTACTTC. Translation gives CASSLGLAERVYEQYF.

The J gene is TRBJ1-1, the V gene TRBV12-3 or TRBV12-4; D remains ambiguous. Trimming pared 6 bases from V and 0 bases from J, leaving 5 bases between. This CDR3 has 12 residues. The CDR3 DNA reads TGTGCCAGCAGCGCAGTGAACACTGAAGCTTTCTTT. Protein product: CASSAVNTEAFF.

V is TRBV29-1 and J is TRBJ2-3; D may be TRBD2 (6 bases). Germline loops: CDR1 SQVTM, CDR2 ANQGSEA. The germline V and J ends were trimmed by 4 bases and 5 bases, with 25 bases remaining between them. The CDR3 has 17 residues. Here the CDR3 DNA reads TGCAGCGTTGCTATTCGATGGGACGTCGGGACTTTAGATACGCAGTATTTT. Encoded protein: CSVAIRWDVGTLDTQYF.